This TCR beta chain appears in the sequencing data of a study of T cells in Graves' hyperthyroidism and ophthalmopathy. As for the study in general: Blood from the periphery was taken at initial diagnosis, before any treatment.

Template material for amplifying TCR beta CDR3 regions consisted of RNA transcripts. The TCR CDR3 was amplified in a first-round RT-PCR using the HTBI primer set. TCRdb re-derived calls from the multiplex PCR reads in MiXCR, one entry per CDR3 protein. The top ten clones hold around 30% of a sample with hundreds of thousands of distinct CDR3 sequences, approximately 40% of them seen once. Germline V gene lookup returns CDR1 SGHVS and CDR2 FQNEAQ. The CDR3 loop spans 16 amino acids. V lost 1 base and J lost 0; bases outside the gene matches: 1. Uncontrolled infection, other autoimmune disease, pregnancy or lactation led to exclusion.

Sample: blood. The TCR sequence derives from a woman between 40 and 55 years old with Graves' hyperthyroidism. V is TRBV7-8 and J is TRBJ1-1; 11 positions match TRBD1. The CDR3 region has the DNA TGTGCCAGCAGCTTAGGGACAGGGGGCCTGAACACTGAAGCTTTCTTT. Translated, it gives CASSLGTGGLNTEAFF.